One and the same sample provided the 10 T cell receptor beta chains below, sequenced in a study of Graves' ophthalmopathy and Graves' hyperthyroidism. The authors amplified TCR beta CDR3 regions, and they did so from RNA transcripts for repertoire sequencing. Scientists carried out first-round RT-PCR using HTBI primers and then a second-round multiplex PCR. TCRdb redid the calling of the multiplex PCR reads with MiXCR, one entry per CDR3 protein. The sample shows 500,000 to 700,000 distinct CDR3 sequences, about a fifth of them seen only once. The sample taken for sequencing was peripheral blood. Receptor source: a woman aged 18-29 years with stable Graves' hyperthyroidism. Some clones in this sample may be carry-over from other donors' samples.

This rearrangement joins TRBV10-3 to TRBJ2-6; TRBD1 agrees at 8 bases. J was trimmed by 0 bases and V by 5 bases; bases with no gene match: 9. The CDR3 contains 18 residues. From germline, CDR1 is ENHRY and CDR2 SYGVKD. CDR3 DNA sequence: TGTGCCATCAGTCTTGTGACAGGGGCCTCCTCTGGGGCCAACGTCCTGACTTTC. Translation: CAISLVTGASSGANVLTF.

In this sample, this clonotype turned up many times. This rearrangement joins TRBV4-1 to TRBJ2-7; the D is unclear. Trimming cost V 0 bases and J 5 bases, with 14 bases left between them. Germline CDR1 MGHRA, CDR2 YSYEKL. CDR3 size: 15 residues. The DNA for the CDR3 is TGCGCCAGCAGCCAAGAAACGGGTTTAAATCACGAGCAGTACTTC. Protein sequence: CASSQETGLNHEQYF.

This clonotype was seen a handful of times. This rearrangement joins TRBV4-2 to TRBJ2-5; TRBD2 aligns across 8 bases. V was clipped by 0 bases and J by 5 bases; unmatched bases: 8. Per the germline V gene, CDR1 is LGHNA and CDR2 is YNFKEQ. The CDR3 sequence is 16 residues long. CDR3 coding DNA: TGTGCCAGCAGCCAAGACCTCCGGGGGGGCACGGAGACCCAGTACTTC. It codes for CASSQDLRGGTETQYF.

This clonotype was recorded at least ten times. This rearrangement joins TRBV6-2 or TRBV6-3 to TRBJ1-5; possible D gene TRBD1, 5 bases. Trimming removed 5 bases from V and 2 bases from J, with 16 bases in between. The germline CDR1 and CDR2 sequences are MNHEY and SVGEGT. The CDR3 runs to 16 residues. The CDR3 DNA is TGTGCCAGCAGTCGCCCGCAGGGTTGGGGCAATCAGCCCCAGCATTTT. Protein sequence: CASSRPQGWGNQPQHF.

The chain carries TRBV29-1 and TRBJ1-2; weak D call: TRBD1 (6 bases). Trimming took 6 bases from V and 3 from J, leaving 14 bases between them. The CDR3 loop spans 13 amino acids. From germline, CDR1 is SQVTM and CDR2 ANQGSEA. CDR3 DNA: TGCAGCGTCGAGGGGGGGCAGGACTATGGCTACACCTTC. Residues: CSVEGGQDYGYTF. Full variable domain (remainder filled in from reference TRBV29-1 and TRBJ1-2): SAVISQKPSRDICQRGTSLTIQCQVDSQVTMMFWYRQQPGQSLTLIATANQGSEATYESGFVIDKFPISRPNLTFSTLTVSNMSPEDSSIYLCSVEGGQDYGYTFGSGTRLTVV.

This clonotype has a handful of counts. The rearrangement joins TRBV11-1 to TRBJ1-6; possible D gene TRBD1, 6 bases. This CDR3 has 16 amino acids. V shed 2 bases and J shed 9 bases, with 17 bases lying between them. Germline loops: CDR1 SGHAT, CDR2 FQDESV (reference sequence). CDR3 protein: CASSLPRGRGGSPLHF. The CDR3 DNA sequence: TGTGCCAGCAGCTTACCCCGCGGCAGGGGAGGTTCACCCCTCCACTTT.

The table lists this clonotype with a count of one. CDR3 DNA sequence: TGTGCCAGCAGCGTAGCCGCAGGTCGGACTGAAGCTTTCTTT. It translates to CASSVAAGRTEAFF. This chain uses TRBV9 with TRBJ1-1; D is undetermined. Trimming took 0 bases from V and 5 from J, leaving 11 bases between them. Germline V gene sequence: CDR1 SGDLS, CDR2 YYNGEE. The CDR3 totals 14 residues.

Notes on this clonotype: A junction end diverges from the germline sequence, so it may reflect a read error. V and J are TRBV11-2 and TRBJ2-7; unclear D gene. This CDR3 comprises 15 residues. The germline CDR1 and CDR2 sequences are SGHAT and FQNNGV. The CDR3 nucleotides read TGTGCCAGCAGCTTAGACGTCATCTTCCCCTACGATCAGTACTTC. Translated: CASSLDVIFPYDQYF. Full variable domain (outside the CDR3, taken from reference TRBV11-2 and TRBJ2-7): EAGVAQSPRYKIIEKRQSVAFWCNPISGHATLYWYQQILGQGPKLLIQFQNNGVVDDSQLPKDRFSAERLKGVDSTLKIQPAKLEDSAVYLCASSLDVIFPYDQYFGPGTRLTVT.

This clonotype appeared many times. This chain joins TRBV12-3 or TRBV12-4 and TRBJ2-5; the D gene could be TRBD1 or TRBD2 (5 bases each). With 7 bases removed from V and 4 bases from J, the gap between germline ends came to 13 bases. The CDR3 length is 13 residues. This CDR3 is CASTLGTGETQYF. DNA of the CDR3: TGTGCCAGCACCCTTGGGACCGGAGAGACCCAGTACTTC.

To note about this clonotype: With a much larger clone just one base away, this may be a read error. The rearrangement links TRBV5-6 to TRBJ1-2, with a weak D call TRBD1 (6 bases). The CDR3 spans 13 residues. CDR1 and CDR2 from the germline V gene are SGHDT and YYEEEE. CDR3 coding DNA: TGTGCCAACAGCTTGGTTTCAGGGGATGGCTACACCTTC. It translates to CANSLVSGDGYTF. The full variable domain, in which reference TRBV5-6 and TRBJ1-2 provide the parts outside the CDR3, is DAGVTQSPTHLIKTRGQQVTLRCSPKSGHDTVSWYQQALGQGPQFIFQYYEEEERQRGNFPDRFSGHQFPNYSSELNVNALLLGDSALYLCANSLVSGDGYTFGSGTRLTVV.